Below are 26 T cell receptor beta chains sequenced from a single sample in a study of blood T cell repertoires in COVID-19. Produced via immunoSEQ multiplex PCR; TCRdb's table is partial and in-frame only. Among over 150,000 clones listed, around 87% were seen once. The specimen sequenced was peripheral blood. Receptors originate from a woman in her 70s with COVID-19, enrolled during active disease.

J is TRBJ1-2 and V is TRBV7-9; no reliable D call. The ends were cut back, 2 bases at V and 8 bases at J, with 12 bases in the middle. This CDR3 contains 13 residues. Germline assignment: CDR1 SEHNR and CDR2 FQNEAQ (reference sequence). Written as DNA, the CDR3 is TGTGCCAGCAGCTTATTGTCAGAGAGGGGCTACACCTTC. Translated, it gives CASSLLSERGYTF.

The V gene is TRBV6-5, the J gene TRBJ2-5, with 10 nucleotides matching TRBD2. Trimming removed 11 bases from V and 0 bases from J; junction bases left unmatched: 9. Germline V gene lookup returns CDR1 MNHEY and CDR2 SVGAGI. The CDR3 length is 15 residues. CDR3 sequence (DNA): TGTGCCGGGAGAGGACTAGCGGCGAACCAAGAGACCCAGTACTTC. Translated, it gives CAGRGLAANQETQYF.

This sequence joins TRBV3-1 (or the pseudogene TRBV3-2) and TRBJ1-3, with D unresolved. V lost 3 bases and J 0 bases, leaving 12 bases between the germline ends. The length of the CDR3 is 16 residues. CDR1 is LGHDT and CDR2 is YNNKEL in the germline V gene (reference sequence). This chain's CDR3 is CASSQAHFSSGNTIYF. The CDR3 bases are TGTGCCAGCAGCCAGGCCCATTTCTCCTCTGGAAACACCATATATTTT.

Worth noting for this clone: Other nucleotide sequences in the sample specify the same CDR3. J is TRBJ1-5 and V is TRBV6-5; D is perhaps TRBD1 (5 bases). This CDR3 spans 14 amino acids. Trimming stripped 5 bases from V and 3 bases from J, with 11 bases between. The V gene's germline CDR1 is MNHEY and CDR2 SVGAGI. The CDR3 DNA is TGTGCCAGCAGTCTTGACAGATTCAATCAGCCCCAGCATTTT. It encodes CASSLDRFNQPQHF.

CDR3 coding DNA: TGTGCCAGCAGCGCCGGACTAGCGGGAGTTACGCAGTATTTT. Its translation: CASSAGLAGVTQYF. The chain links TRBV11-2 to TRBJ2-3; TRBD2 agrees at 13 bases. The CDR3 has 14 residues. Looked up from germline, CDR1 is SGHAT and CDR2 is FQNNGV. Trimming removed 5 bases from V and 8 bases from J; junction bases left unmatched: 4.

CDR3: CATNPGSPGNTIYF. The CDR3 DNA reads as TGTGCCACCAACCCAGGGTCCCCTGGAAACACCATATATTTT. The chain joins TRBV19 to TRBJ1-3; tentative D call: TRBD1 (5 bases). There are 14 residues in the CDR3. Germline-derived CDR1 and CDR2 are LNHDA and SQIVND (reference sequence). V was cut by 10 bases and J by 2 bases, with 15 bases left in between.

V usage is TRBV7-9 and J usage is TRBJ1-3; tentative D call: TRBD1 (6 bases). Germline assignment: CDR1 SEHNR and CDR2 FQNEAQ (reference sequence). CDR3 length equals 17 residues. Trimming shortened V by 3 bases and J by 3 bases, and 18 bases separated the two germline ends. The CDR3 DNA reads TGTGCCAGCAGCTTCGCCCGGGGGGCCCTCATTGGAAACACCATATATTTT. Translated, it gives CASSFARGALIGNTIYF.

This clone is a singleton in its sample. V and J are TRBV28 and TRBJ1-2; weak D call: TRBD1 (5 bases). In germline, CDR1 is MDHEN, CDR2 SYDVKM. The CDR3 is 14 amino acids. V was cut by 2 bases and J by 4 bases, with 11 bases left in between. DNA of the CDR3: TGTGCCAGCAGTTTAACGGGGGTCGGCTATGGCTACACCTTC. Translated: CASSLTGVGYGYTF.

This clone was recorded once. The CDR3 sequence is CAWSVFIHGYTF. The DNA for the CDR3 is TGTGCCTGGAGCGTCTTTATTCATGGCTACACCTTC. V usage is TRBV30 and J usage is TRBJ1-2; D unclear. CDR1 GTSNPN and CDR2 SVGIG come from the germline V gene (reference sequence). The CDR3 contains 12 residues. Trimming cost V 3 bases and J 6 bases, with 11 bases left between them.

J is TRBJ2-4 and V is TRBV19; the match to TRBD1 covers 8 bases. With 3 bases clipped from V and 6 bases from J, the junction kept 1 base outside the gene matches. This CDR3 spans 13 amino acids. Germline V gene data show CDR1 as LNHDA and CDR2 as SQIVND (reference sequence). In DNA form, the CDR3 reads TGTGCCAGTAGTATCGGGACAGGAAACATTCAGTACTTC. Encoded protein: CASSIGTGNIQYF.

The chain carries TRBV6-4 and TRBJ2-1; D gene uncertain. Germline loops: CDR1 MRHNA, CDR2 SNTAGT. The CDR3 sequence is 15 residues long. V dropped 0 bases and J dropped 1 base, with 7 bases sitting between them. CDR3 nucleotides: TGTGCCAGCAGTGACTCGCGCTCGTCCTACAATGAGCAGTTCTTC. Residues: CASSDSRSSYNEQFF.

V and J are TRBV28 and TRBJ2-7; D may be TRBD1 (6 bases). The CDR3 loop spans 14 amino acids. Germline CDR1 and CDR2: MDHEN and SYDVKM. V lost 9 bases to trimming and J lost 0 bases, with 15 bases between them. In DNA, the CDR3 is TGTGCCAGTATTAGGGGACAAAGCTCCTACGAGCAGTACTTC. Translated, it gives CASIRGQSSYEQYF.

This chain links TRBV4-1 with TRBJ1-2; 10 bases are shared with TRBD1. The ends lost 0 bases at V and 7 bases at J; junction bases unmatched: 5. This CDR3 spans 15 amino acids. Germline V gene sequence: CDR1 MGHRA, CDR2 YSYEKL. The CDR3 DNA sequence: TGCGCCAGCAGCCAAGACCGACAGGGGGCGGGTGGCTACACCTTC. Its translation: CASSQDRQGAGGYTF.

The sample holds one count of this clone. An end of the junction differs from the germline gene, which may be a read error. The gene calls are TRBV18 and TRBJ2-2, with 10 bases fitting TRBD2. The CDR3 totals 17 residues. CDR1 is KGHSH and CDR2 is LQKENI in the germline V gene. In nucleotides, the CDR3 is TGTGCCAGCTCACCAGTCATCCTAGCGGGAGTCCACCGGGGAGCTGTTTTT. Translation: CASSPVILAGVHRGAVF.

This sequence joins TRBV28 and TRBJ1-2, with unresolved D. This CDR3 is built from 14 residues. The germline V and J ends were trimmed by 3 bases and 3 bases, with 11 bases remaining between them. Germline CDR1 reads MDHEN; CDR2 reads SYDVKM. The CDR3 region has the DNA TGTGCCAGCAGTTTCGCGGGGAAGGACTATGGCTACACCTTC. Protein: CASSFAGKDYGYTF.

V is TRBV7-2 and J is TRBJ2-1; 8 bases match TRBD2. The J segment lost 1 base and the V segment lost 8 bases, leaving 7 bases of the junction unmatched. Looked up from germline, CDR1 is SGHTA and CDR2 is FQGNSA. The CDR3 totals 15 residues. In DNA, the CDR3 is TGTGCCAGCTCTACTAGCGGTACGTCCTACAATGAGCAGTTCTTC. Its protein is CASSTSGTSYNEQFF.

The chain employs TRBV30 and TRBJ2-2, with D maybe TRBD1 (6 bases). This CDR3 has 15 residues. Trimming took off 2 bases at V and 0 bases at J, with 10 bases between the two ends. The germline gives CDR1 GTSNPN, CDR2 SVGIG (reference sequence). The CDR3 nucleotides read TGTGCCTGGAGTCAATACAGGGCGAACACCGGGGAGCTGTTTTTT. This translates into CAWSQYRANTGELFF.

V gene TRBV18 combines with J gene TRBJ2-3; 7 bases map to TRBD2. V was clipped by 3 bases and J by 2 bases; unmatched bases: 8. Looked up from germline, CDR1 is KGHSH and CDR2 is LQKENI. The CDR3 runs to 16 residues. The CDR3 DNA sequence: TGTGCCAGCTCACCGGATGAGGGGACTACCACAGATACGCAGTATTTT. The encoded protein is CASSPDEGTTTDTQYF.

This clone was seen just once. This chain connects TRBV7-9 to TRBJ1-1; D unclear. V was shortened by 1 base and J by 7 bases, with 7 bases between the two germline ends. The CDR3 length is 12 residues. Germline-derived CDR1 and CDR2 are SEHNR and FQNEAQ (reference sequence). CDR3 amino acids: CASSLGGNEAFF. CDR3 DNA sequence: TGTGCCAGCAGCTTAGGAGGTAATGAAGCTTTCTTT. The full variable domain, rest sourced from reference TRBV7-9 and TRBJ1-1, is DTGVSQNPRHKITKRGQNVTFRCDPISEHNRLYWYRQTLGQGPEFLTYFQNEAQLEKSRLLSDRFSAERPKGSFSTLEIQRTEQGDSAMYLCASSLGGNEAFFGQGTRLTVV.

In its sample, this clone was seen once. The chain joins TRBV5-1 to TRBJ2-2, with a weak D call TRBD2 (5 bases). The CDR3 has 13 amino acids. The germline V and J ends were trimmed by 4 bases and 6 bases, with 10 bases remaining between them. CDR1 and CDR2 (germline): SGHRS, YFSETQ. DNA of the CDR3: TGCGCCAGCAGCCCACTAGAGGCCGGGGAGCTGTTTTTT. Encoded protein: CASSPLEAGELFF.

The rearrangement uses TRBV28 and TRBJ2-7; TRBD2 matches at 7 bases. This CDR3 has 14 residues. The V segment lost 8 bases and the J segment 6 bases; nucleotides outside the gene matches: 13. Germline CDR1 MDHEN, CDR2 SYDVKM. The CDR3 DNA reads TGTGCCAGCCTCGAAGCGCTGAGCGGGACCGAGCAGTACTTC. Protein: CASLEALSGTEQYF.

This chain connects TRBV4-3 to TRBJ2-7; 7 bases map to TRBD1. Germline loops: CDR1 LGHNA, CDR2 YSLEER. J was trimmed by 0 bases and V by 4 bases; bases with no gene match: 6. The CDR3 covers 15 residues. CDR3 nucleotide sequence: TGCGCCAGCAGCCGAGGGACAGCCTCCTCCTACGAGCAGTACTTC. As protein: CASSRGTASSYEQYF.

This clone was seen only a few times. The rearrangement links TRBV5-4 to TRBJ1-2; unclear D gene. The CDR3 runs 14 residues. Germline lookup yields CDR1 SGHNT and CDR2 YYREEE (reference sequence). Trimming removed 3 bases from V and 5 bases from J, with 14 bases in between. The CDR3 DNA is TGTGCCAGCAGCTACGACCCCGAGGGATATGGCTACACCTTC. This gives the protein CASSYDPEGYGYTF.

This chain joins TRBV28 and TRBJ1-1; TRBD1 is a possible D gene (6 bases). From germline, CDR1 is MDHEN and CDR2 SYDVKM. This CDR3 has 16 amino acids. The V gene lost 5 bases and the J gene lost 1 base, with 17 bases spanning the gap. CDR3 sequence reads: CASSPDAPGQNTEAFF. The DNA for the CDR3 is TGTGCCAGCAGTCCGGACGCCCCGGGACAGAACACTGAAGCTTTCTTT.

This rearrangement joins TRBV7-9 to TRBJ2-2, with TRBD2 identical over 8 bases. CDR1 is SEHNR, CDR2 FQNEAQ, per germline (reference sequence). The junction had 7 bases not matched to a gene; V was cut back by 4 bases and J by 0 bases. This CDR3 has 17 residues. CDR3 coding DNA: TGTGCCAGCAGCTCAACCGGACTAGCTTCGAACACCGGGGAGCTGTTTTTT. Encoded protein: CASSSTGLASNTGELFF.

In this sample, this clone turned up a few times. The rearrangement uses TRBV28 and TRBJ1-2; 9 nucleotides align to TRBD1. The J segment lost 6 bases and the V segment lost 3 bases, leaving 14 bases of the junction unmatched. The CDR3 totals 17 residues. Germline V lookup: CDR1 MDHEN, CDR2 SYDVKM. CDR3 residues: CASSFPRTGDRRDGYTF. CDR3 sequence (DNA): TGTGCCAGCAGTTTTCCCCGGACAGGGGATCGTCGAGATGGCTACACCTTC.